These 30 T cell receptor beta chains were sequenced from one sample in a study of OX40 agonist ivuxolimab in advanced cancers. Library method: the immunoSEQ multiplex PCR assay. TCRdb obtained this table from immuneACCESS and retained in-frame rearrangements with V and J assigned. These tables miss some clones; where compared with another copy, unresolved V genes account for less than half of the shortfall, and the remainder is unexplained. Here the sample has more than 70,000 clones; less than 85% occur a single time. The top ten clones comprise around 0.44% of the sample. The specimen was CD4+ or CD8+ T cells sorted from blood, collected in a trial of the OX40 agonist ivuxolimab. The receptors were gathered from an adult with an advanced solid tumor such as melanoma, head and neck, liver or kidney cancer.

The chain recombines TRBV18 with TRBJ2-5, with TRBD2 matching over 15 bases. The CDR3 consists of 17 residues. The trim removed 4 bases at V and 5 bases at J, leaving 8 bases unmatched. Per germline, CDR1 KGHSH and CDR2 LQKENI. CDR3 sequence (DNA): TGTGCCAGCTCACGGACTAGCGGGGGGGAGATTTTGGAGACCCAGTACTTC. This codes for CASSRTSGGEILETQYF.

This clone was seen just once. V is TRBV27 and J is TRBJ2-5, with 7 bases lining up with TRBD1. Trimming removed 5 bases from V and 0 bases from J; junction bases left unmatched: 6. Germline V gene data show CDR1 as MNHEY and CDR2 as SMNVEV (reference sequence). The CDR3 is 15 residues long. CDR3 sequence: CASSGRGGNQETQYF. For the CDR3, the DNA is TGTGCCAGCAGTGGGAGAGGGGGCAACCAAGAGACCCAGTACTTC.

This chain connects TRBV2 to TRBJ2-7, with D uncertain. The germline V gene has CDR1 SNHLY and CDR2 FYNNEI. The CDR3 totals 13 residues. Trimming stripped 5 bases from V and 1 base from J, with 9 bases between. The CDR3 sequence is CASSLGRSYEQYV. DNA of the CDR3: TGTGCCAGCAGTCTGGGCAGGTCCTACGAGCAGTACGTC.

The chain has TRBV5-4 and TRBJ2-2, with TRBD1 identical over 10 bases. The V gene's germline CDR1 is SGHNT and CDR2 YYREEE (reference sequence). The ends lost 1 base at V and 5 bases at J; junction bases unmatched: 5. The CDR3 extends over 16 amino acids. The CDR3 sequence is CASSLSDRGRTGELFF. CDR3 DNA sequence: TGTGCCAGCAGCTTGTCCGACAGGGGGCGAACCGGGGAGCTGTTTTTT.

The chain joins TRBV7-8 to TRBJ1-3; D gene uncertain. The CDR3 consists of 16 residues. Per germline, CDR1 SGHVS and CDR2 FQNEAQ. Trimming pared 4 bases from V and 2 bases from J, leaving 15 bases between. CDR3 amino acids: CASSSWGTVAGNTIYF. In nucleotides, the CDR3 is TGTGCCAGCAGCTCCTGGGGAACAGTAGCTGGAAACACCATATATTTT.

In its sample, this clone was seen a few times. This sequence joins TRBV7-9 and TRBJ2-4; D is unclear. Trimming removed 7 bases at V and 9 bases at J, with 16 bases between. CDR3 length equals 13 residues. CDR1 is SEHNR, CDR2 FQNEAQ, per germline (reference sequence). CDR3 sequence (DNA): TGTGCCAGCAACTTCGGTGGCACGACCATTCAGTACTTC. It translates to CASNFGGTTIQYF.

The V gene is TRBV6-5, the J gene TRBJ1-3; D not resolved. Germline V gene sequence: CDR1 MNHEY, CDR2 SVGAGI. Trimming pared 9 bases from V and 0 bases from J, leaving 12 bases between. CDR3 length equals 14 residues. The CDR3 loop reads CASSRSSSGNTIYF. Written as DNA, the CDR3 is TGTGCCAGTTCAAGATCTTCCTCTGGAAACACCATATATTTT.

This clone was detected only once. The chain's CDR3 is CASSSGGYYGYTF. CDR3 DNA: TGTGCCAGCAGTTCGGGGGGATACTATGGCTACACCTTC. This chain links TRBV28 with TRBJ1-2; maybe TRBD1 (5 bases). Germline CDR1 and CDR2: MDHEN and SYDVKM. This CDR3 is built from 13 residues. Deletions cut 4 bases from V and 3 bases from J, with 9 bases between.

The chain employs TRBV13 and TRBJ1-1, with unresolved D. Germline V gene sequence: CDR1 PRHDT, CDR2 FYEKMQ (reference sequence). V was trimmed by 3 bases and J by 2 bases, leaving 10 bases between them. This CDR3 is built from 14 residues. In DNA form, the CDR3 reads TGTGCCAGCAGCTTGACTTGGGGAAACACTGAAGCTTTCTTT. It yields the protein CASSLTWGNTEAFF.

Written as DNA, the CDR3 is TGTGCCAGCAGCATACGGCGCGGCTATGGCTACACCTTC. Its translation is CASSIRRGYGYTF. The V call is TRBV28, the J call TRBJ1-2; D not certain. Looked up from germline, CDR1 is MDHEN and CDR2 is SYDVKM. The CDR3 runs to 13 residues. Deletions cut 6 bases from V and 4 bases from J, with 12 bases between.

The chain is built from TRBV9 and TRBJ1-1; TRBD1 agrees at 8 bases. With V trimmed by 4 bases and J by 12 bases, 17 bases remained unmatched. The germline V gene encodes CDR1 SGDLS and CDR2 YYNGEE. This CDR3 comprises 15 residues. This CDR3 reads CASSPTDRGRRETFF. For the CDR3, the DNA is TGTGCCAGCAGCCCGACTGACAGGGGCAGAAGAGAGACTTTCTTT.

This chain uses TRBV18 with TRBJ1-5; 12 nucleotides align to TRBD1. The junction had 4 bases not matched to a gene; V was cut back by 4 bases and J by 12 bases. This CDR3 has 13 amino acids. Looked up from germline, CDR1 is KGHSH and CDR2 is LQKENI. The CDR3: CASSRGTGGDQHF. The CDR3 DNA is TGTGCCAGCTCACGAGGGACAGGGGGCGACCAGCATTTT.

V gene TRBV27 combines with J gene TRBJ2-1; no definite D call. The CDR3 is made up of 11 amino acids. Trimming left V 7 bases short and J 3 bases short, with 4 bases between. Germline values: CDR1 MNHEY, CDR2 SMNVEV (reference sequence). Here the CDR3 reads CASTYYNEQFF. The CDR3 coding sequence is TGTGCCAGCACCTACTACAATGAGCAGTTCTTC.

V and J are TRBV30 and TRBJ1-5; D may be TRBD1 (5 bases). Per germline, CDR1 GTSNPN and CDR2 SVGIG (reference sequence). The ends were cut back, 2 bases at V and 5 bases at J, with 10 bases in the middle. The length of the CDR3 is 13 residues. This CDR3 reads CAWSIDSYQPQHF. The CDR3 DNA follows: TGTGCCTGGAGTATCGACAGTTATCAGCCCCAGCATTTT.

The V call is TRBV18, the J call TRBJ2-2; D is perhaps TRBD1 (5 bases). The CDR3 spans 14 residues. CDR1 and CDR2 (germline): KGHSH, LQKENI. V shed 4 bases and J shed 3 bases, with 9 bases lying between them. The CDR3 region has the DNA TGTGCCAGCTCACTTCTGACAGACACCGGGGAGCTGTTTTTT. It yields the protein CASSLLTDTGELFF.

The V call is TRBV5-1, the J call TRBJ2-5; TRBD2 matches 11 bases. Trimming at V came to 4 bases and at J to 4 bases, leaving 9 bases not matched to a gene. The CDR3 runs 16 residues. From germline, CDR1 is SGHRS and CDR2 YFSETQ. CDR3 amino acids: CASSPPTGTSGETQYF. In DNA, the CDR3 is TGCGCCAGCAGCCCCCCCACGGGGACTAGCGGAGAGACCCAGTACTTC.

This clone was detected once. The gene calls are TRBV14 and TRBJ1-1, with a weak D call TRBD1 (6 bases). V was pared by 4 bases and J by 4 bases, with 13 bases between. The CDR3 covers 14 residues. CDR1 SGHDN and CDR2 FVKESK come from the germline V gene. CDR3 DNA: TGTGCCAGCAGCCTGAACAGGGTTGGCACTGAAGCTTTCTTT. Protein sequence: CASSLNRVGTEAFF.

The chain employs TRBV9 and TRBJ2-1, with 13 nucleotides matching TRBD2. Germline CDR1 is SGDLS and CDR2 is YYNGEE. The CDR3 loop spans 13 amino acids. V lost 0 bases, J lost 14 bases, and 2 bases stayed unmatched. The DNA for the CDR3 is TGTGCCAGCAGCGTAGGACTAGCGGGAGGAAAGTTCTTC. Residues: CASSVGLAGGKFF.

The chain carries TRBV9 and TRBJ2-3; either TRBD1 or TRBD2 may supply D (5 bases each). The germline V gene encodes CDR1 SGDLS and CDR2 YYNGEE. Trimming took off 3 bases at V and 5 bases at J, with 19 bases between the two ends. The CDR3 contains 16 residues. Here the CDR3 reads CASSAYLGEMVDTQYF. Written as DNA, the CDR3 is TGTGCCAGCAGCGCTTACTTAGGGGAGATGGTAGATACGCAGTATTTT.

CDR3 residues: CASSDQGLVRSVEQFF. The CDR3 coding sequence is TGTGCCAGCAGTGATCAGGGACTAGTGCGGTCCGTTGAGCAGTTCTTC. The chain couples TRBV6-1 to TRBJ2-1; TRBD2 aligns across 8 bases. Germline V CDR1 and CDR2: MNHNS, SASEGT. V was clipped by 3 bases and J by 9 bases; unmatched bases: 13. This CDR3 has 16 amino acids.

CDR3 loop: CASSFGNYGYTF. The DNA of the CDR3 is TGTGCCAGCAGCTTCGGTAACTATGGCTACACCTTC. J is TRBJ1-2 and V is TRBV5-5; D call uncertain. The CDR3 is 12 amino acids. Germline CDR1 SGHKS, CDR2 YYEKEE (reference sequence). V lost 2 bases, J lost 1 base, and 3 bases lay in between.

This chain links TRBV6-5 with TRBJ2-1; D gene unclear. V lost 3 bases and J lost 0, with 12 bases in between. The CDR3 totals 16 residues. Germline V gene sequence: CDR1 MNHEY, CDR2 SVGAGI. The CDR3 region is CASSYIIGSSYNEQFF. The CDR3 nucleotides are TGTGCCAGCAGTTATATCATTGGGTCCTCCTACAATGAGCAGTTCTTC.

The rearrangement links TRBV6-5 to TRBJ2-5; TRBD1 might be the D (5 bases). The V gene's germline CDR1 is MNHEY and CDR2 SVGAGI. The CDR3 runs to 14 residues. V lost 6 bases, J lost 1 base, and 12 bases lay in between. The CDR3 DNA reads TGTGCCAGCAGAACAAGACAGTTCCAAGAGACCCAGTACTTC. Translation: CASRTRQFQETQYF.

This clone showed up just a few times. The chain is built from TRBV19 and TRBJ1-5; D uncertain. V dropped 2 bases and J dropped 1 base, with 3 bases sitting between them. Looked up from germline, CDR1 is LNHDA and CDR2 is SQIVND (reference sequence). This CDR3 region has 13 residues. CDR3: CASSIKSNQPQHF. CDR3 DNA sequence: TGTGCCAGTAGTATAAAGAGCAATCAGCCCCAGCATTTT.

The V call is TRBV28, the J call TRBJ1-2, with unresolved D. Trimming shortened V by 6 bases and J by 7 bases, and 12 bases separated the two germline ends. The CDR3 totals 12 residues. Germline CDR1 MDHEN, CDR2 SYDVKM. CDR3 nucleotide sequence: TGTGCCAGCAGCCCCCGTGAAAGTGGCTACACCTTC. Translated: CASSPRESGYTF.

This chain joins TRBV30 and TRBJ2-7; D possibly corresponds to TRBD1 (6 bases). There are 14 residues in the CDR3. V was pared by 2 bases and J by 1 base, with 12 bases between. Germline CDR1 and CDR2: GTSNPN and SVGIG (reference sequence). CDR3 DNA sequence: TGTGCCTGGAGTAGACCAGGGGTTTCCTACGAGCAGTACTTC. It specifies CAWSRPGVSYEQYF. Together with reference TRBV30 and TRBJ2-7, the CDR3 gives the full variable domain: SQTIHQWPATLVQPVGSPLSLECTVEGTSNPNLYWYRQAAGRGLQLLFYSVGIGQISSEVPQNLSASRPQDRQFILSSKKLLLSDSGFYLCAWSRPGVSYEQYFGPGTRLTVT.

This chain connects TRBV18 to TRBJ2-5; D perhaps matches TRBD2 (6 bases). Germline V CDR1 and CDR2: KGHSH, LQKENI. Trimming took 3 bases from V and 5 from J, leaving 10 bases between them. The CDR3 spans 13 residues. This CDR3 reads CASSPGLRETQYF. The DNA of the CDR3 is TGTGCCAGCTCACCGGGACTCCGGGAGACCCAGTACTTC.

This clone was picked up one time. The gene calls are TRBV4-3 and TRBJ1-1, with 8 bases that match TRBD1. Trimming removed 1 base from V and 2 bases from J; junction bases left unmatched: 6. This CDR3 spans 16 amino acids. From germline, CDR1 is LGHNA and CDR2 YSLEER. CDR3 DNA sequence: TGCGCCAGCAGCCAAGCACCCGGGACAGGAAACACTGAAGCTTTCTTT. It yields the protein CASSQAPGTGNTEAFF.

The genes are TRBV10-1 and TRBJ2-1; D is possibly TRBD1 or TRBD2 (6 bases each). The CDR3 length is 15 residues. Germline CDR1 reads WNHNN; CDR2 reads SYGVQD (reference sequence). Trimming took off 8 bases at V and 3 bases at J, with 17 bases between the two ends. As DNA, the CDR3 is TGCGCCAGCTCTGAGGGGGGCGCCCGCTACAATGAGCAGTTCTTC. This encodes CASSEGGARYNEQFF.

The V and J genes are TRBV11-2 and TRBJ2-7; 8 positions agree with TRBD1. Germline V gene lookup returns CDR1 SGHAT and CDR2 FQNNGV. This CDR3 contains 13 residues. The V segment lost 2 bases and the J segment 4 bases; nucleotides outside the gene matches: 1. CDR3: CASSLQGAYEQYV. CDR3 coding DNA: TGTGCCAGCAGCTTACAGGGGGCTTACGAGCAGTACGTC.